The next 14 T cell receptor beta chains were all read from a single sample in a study of shared clonotypes between healthy human individuals. Assay used: immunoSEQ multiplex PCR; TCRdb lists only in-frame clones, some missing. The table records approximately 1.5 million clones, less than 99% of them present only once. The sample taken for sequencing was naive CD4+ T cells sorted from blood. Subset indicated: CD45RA+ positively selected. These TCRs come from a man aged 30-40 years in good health.

This clone is a singleton in its sample. At one end the junction does not follow the germline gene, possibly because of a read error. The chain joins TRBV7-7 to TRBJ2-3, with D unclear. The CDR3 contains 14 residues. From germline, CDR1 is SSHAT and CDR2 FNYEAQ (reference sequence). CDR3 in amino acids: CASSLTGLTDTQYF. The CDR3 DNA follows: TGTGCTAGCAGCTTAACTGGGCTCACAGATACGCAGTATTTT.

This chain uses TRBV6-1 with TRBJ2-3; unclear D gene. This CDR3 is 13 amino acids long. Germline assignment: CDR1 MNHNS and CDR2 SASEGT. The V end was cut by 4 bases, the J end by 2 bases, with 7 bases between. The DNA of the CDR3 is TGTGCCAGCAGTGGGGGTTCCACAGATACGCAGTATTTT. Residues: CASSGGSTDTQYF.

This chain links TRBV14 with TRBJ1-2; no reliable D call. Trimming took 1 base from V and 4 from J, leaving 7 bases between them. This CDR3 region has 13 residues. Germline V gives CDR1 SGHDN, CDR2 FVKESK. CDR3 amino acids: CASSQVMGYGYTF. CDR3 coding DNA: TGTGCCAGCAGCCAAGTAATGGGCTATGGCTACACCTTC.

The V and J genes are TRBV29-1 and TRBJ1-2; D is unresolved. Per germline, CDR1 SQVTM and CDR2 ANQGSEA. The CDR3 covers 14 residues. Trimming pared 0 bases from V and 4 bases from J, leaving 12 bases between. In DNA form, the CDR3 reads TGCAGCGTTGAAGACCACGACACGTCCTATGGCTACACCTTC. Encoded protein: CSVEDHDTSYGYTF.

The rearrangement joins TRBV7-3 to TRBJ2-3, with 10 bases fitting TRBD2. Germline assignment: CDR1 SGHTA and CDR2 FQGTGA. Losses at the gene ends were 5 bases for V and 3 bases for J; bases not matched to a gene: 5. CDR3 length: 15 residues. This CDR3 is CASSLAGVRTDTQYF. The CDR3 region has the DNA TGTGCCAGCAGCCTAGCGGGAGTTAGAACAGATACGCAGTATTTT.

The gene calls are TRBV6-5 and TRBJ1-1, with D uncertain. This CDR3 spans 12 amino acids. The V end lost 6 bases, the J end lost 4 bases, and 9 bases lay between the germline ends. Germline V CDR1 and CDR2: MNHEY, SVGAGI. The CDR3 DNA reads as TGTGCCAGCAGGAAAAGGCGCACTGAAGCTTTCTTT. Translated, it gives CASRKRRTEAFF.

The chain recombines TRBV4-1 with TRBJ2-1, with 12 bases identical to TRBD2. This CDR3 comprises 19 residues. Germline lookup yields CDR1 MGHRA and CDR2 YSYEKL. The trim removed 6 bases at V and 3 bases at J, leaving 15 bases unmatched. CDR3 amino acids: CASSDSGTSGRGGYNEQFF. In DNA, the CDR3 is TGCGCCAGCAGTGATTCCGGGACTAGCGGGCGCGGTGGCTACAATGAGCAGTTCTTC.

The J gene is TRBJ2-7, the V gene TRBV15; D might be TRBD1 or TRBD2, each matching 5 bases. Trimming left V 1 base short and J 2 bases short, with 9 bases between. The germline CDR1 and CDR2 sequences are LNHNV and YYDKDF (reference sequence). The CDR3 is made up of 14 amino acids. In nucleotides, the CDR3 is TGTGCCACCAGCAGAGTCCGGGGACCCTACGAGCAGTACTTC. Translated, it gives CATSRVRGPYEQYF.

Of note for this clone: The same CDR3 also results from other DNA sequences found in this sample. The CDR3 is CASSLEGRNTEAFF. CDR3 sequence (DNA): TGTGCCAGCAGCTTAGAGGGCAGGAACACTGAAGCTTTCTTT. This chain uses TRBV7-2 with TRBJ1-1; no reliable D call. CDR1 is SGHTA, CDR2 FQGNSA, per germline. There are 14 residues in the CDR3. Trimming took 1 base from V and 1 from J, leaving 7 bases between them.

V gene TRBV7-3 combines with J gene TRBJ1-2, with TRBD1 identical over 9 bases. CDR1 and CDR2 from the germline V gene are SGHTA and FQGTGA. V trimming: 5 bases; J trimming: 8 bases; junction bases outside the gene matches: 12. The CDR3 runs 15 residues. CDR3 in DNA: TGTGCCAGCAGCCCGGGGACAGGGCCTCACAGGGGCTACACCTTC. It encodes CASSPGTGPHRGYTF.

The chain combines TRBV7-9 with TRBJ1-5; 8 nucleotides agree with TRBD1. The CDR3 spans 14 residues. CDR1 SEHNR and CDR2 FQNEAQ come from the germline V gene (reference sequence). V gave up 1 base and J gave up 7 bases; unmatched junction bases: 3. The CDR3 region has the DNA TGTGCCAGCAGCTTAGGACAGGGGTTACAGCCCCAGCATTTT. As protein: CASSLGQGLQPQHF.

V gene TRBV15 combines with J gene TRBJ2-7; possible D gene TRBD1, 5 bases. Germline loops: CDR1 LNHNV, CDR2 YYDKDF (reference sequence). V lost 8 bases and J 3 bases, leaving 14 bases between the germline ends. There are 13 residues in the CDR3. The CDR3 nucleotides are TGTGCCACCTCTAGATCAGGGATCTACGAGCAGTACTTC. Translation: CATSRSGIYEQYF.

The chain joins TRBV15 to TRBJ2-7; TRBD2 is a possible D gene (5 bases). The CDR3 is 14 residues long. The V gene's germline CDR1 is LNHNV and CDR2 YYDKDF (reference sequence). The V and J ends lost 4 bases and 7 bases respectively, with 17 bases between them. Written as DNA, the CDR3 is TGTGCCACCAGCATAATAGCGTCGGCGGGTGAGCAGTACTTC. Encoded protein: CATSIIASAGEQYF.

This chain links TRBV5-4 with TRBJ2-7; D gene unclear. Germline assignment: CDR1 SGHNT and CDR2 YYREEE (reference sequence). V lost 2 bases and J 0 bases, leaving 3 bases between the germline ends. This CDR3 spans 12 amino acids. The CDR3 bases are TGTGCCAGCAGCTTTAGCTCCTACGAGCAGTACTTC. Amino acid sequence: CASSFSSYEQYF.